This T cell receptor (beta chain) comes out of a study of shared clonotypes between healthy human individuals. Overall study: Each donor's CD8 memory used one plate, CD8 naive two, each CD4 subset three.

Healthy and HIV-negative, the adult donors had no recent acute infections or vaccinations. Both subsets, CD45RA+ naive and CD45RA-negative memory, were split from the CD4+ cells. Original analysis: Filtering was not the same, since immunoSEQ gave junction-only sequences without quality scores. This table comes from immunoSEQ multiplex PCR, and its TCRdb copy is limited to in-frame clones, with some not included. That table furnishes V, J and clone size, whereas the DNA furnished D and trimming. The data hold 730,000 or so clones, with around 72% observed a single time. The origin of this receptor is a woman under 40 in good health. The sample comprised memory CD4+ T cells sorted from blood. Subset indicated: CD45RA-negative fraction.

The CDR3 is CASRSLGGKSYEQYF. The DNA for the CDR3 is TGCGCCAGCAGGTCCTTGGGCGGGAAGTCCTACGAGCAGTACTTC. The chain recombines TRBV5-1 with TRBJ2-5; tentatively, D is TRBD2 (6 bases). The end of the DNA aligns better with TRBJ2-7, so the J call may be wrong. The CDR3 covers 15 residues. Germline CDR1 reads SGHRS; CDR2 reads YFSETQ.